This T cell receptor beta chain derives from a study of T cells in Graves' hyperthyroidism and ophthalmopathy. Study background: At initial diagnosis, before any treatment had begun, peripheral blood was obtained.

This clonotype was observed many times. Amplification of TCR beta CDR3 regions was performed using RNA transcripts as template. RT-PCR in the first round (using the HTBI primer set) targeted the TCR CDR3. TCRdb used MiXCR to reprocess the multiplex PCR reads, holding one entry per CDR3 protein. Of hundreds of thousands of distinct CDR3 sequences in the sample, around 15% were seen once. Germline V lookup: CDR1 SGHTA, CDR2 FQGNSA. This CDR3 region has 14 residues. Trimming removed 0 bases at V and 4 bases at J, with 6 bases between. When ophthalmopathy did not progress within 18 months, Graves' hyperthyroidism was considered stable. More than 8 ml fresh peripheral blood yielded the PBMCs.

The chain joins TRBV7-2 to TRBJ2-2, with D possibly being TRBD1 (5 bases). The sequenced sample consisted of blood. This sequence was found in a woman under 30 with Graves' hyperthyroidism. The CDR3 here is CASSLADSTGELFF. The DNA for the CDR3 is TGTGCCAGCAGCTTAGCTGACAGCACCGGGGAGCTGTTTTTT.